This TCR beta chain is from a study of CD8 T cells in ankylosing spondylitis. Whole-study results and caveats: Peripheral blood samples showed relatively rare disease-linked clones, and these clones were CD8+. Within ankylosing spondylitis blood, a TCR beta motif made up of under 10 highly homologous variants appeared to be characteristic.

Regarding this clonotype: Its antigen is not known.

Germline V gives CDR1 SQVTM, CDR2 ANQGSEA. The CDR3 has 13 residues. The ends were cut back, 1 base at V and 1 base at J, with 7 bases in the middle. One entry per CDR3 protein results from TCRdb running MiXCR on the 5' RACE reads. The sample includes approximately 220,000 distinct CDR3 sequences, about 18% of them seen just once. The specimen sequenced was blood, either unsorted or a sorted T cell fraction (not recorded which). The rearrangement links TRBV29-1 to TRBJ1-1; D ambiguous. The sequence derives from a male donor with ankylosing spondylitis. The CDR3 here is CSVEGRENTEAFF. In DNA form, the CDR3 reads TGCAGCGTTGAAGGGCGGGAGAACACTGAAGCTTTCTTT.